This T cell receptor (beta chain) is from a study of human T cells and chemical hapten exposure. Study information: The sensitizer, 2% DPC, was used on around 2 cm by around 2 cm of upper inner arm skin. Throughout the approximately 25-week study, diphenylcyclopropenone was applied weekly to the patients' scalps. Study-level findings and limits: After DPC sensitization, TCRs above 1 in 1000 frequency showed no change. Controls had significantly fewer large CDR3 similarity clusters than were formed by expanded TCRs.

TCRdb reprocessed the RACE reads with MiXCR, giving one entry per CDR3 protein. Among 200,000 to 300,000 distinct CDR3 sequences listed, 7.5% to 10% were seen once. A word on this clonotype: Its matching antigen is unknown.

CDR1 and CDR2 from the germline V gene are SQVTM and ANQGSEA. The CDR3 is made up of 15 amino acids. V shed 7 bases, J shed 6 bases, and the junction held 14 bases outside the gene matches. As to time point: pre-sensitization, week 0. The treatment here: therapeutic diphenylcyclopropenone sensitization with weekly scalp DPC. This clonotype originated in a woman in her thirties or forties with alopecia areata. Some clones in this sample may be carry-over from other donors' samples. The chain combines TRBV29-1 with TRBJ2-7; the match to TRBD1 covers 11 bases. The sample here was whole blood, taken in connection with sensitization to the hapten diphenylcyclopropenone (DPC). This chain's CDR3 is CSAQLFGTGGAEQYF. CDR3 DNA sequence: TGCAGCGCTCAACTTTTCGGGACAGGGGGAGCCGAGCAGTACTTC.